This T cell receptor beta chain is drawn from a study of follicular helper T cells after annual influenza vaccination. Time point here: 2014-2015 season, pre-vaccination. Germline CDR1 and CDR2: LNHDA and SQIVND (reference sequence). This CDR3 spans 15 amino acids. Trimming left V 2 bases short and J 6 bases short, with 13 bases between. Profiled with immunoSEQ multiplex PCR; TCRdb holds only in-frame clones, not every one. This table holds 26,000 or so clones, 70% to 90% found once. The sample consisted of CXCR5+ CD38- circulating T follicular helper cells from blood, taken on the day of influenza vaccination. The subset: circulating Tfh, non-naive CD4+CXCR5+PD-1+ (ICOS+CD38+ or ICOS-CD38-). This sequence originates from an adult who received the influenza vaccine. The chain recombines TRBV19 with TRBJ1-4; D perhaps matches TRBD1 (6 bases). Here the CDR3 reads CASSIQGFEDEKLFF. In DNA, the CDR3 is TGTGCCAGTAGTATACAGGGGTTTGAAGATGAAAAACTGTTTTTT.